This T cell receptor (beta chain) was sequenced during a study of early T cells in non-severe SARS-CoV-2 infection. In the study overall: Bulk RNA isolated from unsorted whole blood underwent sequencing; chains were not paired.

Study-wide results and limits: A preference for anti-spike CD8 responses marked VDJdb matching, which missed private and CD4 specificities.

This CDR3 contains 16 residues. The germline V gene has CDR1 MNHNS and CDR2 SASEGT. The germline V and J ends were trimmed by 3 bases and 0 bases, with 11 bases remaining between them. Attached unique molecular identifiers marked individual cDNA molecules. TCRdb called the 5' RACE reads again in MiXCR, with one record for every CDR3 protein. The table includes 95,000 to 100,000 distinct CDR3 sequences, about 13% detected once. The table lists this clonotype with many counts. Its specificity is not known. This TCR was sampled from an adult who was a healthcare worker with PCR-confirmed SARS-CoV-2 infection or an uninfected control (not recorded which). The material sequenced was whole blood. This sequence joins TRBV6-1 and TRBJ1-4; D not certain. In DNA, the CDR3 is TGTGCCAGCAGTGACCCGGCCGGTGCAACTAATGAAAAACTGTTTTTT. This encodes CASSDPAGATNEKLFF.